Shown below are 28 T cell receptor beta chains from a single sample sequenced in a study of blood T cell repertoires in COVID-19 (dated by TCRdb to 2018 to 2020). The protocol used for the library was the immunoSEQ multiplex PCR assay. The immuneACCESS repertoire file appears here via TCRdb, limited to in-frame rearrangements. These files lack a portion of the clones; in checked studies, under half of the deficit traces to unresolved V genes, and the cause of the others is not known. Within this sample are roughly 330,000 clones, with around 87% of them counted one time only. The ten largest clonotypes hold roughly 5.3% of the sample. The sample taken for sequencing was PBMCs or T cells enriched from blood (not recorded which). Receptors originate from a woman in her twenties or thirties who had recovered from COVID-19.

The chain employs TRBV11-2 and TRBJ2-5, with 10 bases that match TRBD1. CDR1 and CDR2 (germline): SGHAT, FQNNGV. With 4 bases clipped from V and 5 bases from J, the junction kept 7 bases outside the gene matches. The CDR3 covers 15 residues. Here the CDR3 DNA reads TGTGCCAGCAGCTCACGACAGGGGGCTAAGGAGACCCAGTACTTC. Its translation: CASSSRQGAKETQYF.

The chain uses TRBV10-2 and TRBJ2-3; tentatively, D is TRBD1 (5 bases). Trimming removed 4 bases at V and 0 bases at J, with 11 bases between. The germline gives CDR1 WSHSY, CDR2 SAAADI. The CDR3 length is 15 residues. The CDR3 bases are TGCGCCAGCAGTGGGACACAGACTAGCACAGATACGCAGTATTTT. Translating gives CASSGTQTSTDTQYF.

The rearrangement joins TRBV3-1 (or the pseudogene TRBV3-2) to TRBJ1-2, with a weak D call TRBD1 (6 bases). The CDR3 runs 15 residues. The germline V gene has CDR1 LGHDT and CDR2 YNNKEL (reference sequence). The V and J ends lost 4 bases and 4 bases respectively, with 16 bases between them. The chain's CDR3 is CASSLLDSLGYGYTF. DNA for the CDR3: TGTGCCAGCAGCCTCCTGGACAGCCTAGGCTATGGCTACACCTTC.

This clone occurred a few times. CDR3 sequence reads: CASRRQGSYEQYF. The CDR3 bases are TGTGCCAGCCGCAGACAGGGTTCCTACGAGCAGTACTTC. The rearrangement joins TRBV18 to TRBJ2-7, with 7 positions matching TRBD1. The CDR3 sequence is 13 residues long. From germline, CDR1 is KGHSH and CDR2 LQKENI. J lost 1 base, V lost 8 bases, and 5 bases had no gene match.

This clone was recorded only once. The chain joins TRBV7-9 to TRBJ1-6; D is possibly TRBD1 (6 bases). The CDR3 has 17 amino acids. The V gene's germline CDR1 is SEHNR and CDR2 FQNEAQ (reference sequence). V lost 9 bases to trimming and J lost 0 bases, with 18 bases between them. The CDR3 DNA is TGTGCCAGTGATAAGGACAGTCTTAGCTCCTATAATTCACCCCTCCACTTT. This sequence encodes CASDKDSLSSYNSPLHF.

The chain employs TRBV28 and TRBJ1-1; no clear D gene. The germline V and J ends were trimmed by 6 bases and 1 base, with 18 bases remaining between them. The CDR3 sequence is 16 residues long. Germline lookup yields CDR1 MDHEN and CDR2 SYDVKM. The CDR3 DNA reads TGTGCCAGCAGCCTCCGGTCGCTCACGGGGAACACTGAAGCTTTCTTT. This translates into CASSLRSLTGNTEAFF.

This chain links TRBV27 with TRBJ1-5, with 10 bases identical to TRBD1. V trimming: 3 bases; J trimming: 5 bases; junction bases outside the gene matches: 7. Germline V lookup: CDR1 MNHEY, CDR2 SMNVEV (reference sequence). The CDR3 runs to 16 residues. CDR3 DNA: TGTGCCAGCAGTTTCTCCGGGACAGGGGCACATCAGCCCCAGCATTTT. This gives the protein CASSFSGTGAHQPQHF.

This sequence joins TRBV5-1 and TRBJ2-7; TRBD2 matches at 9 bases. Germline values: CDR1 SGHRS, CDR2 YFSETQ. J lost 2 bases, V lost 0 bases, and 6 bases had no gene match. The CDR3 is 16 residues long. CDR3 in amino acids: CASSLGLAGYTYEQYF. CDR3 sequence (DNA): TGCGCCAGCAGCTTGGGGCTAGCGGGGTATACCTACGAGCAGTACTTC.

The CDR3 loop is CASSFDRGEKLFF. The CDR3 DNA reads TGTGCCAGCAGCTTCGACAGAGGTGAAAAACTGTTTTTT. V usage is TRBV7-9 and J usage is TRBJ1-4, with a weak D call TRBD1 (5 bases). Trimming shortened V by 3 bases and J by 7 bases, and 9 bases separated the two germline ends. The CDR3 spans 13 residues. The germline V gene encodes CDR1 SEHNR and CDR2 FQNEAQ (reference sequence).

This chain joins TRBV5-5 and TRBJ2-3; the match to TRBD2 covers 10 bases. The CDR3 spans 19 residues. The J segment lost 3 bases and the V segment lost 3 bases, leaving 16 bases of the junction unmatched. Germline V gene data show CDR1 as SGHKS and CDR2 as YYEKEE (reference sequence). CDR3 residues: CASSYYFASGGRGTDTQYF. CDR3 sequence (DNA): TGTGCCAGCAGCTATTACTTCGCTAGCGGGGGTCGTGGGACAGATACGCAGTATTTT.

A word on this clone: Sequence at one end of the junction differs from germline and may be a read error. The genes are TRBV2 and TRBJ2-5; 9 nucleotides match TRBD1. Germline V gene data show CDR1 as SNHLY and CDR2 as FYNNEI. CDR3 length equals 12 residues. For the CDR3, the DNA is TGTGCCAGCAGTGAACCTTGGACAGGGGAACACTTC. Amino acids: CASSEPWTGEHF.

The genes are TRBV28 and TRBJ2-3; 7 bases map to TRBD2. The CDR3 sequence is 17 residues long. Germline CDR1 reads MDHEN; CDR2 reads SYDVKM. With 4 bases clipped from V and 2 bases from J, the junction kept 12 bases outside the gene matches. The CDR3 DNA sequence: TGTGCCAGCAGTTCTCGCTCTAGCGGTTCCAACACAGATACGCAGTATTTT. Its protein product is CASSSRSSGSNTDTQYF.

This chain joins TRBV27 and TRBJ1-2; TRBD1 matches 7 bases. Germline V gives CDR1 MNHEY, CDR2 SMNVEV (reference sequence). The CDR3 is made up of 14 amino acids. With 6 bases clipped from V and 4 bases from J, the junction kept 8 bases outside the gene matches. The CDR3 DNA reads TGTGCCAGCAGGTTACAGGGGTTCGGCTATGGCTACACCTTC. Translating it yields CASRLQGFGYGYTF.

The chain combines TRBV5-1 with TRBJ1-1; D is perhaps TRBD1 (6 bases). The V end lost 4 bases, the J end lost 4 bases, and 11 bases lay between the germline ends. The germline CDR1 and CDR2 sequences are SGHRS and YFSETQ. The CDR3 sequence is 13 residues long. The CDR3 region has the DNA TGCGCCAGCAGCCGGGAGGGGGGCACTGAAGCTTTCTTT. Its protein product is CASSREGGTEAFF.

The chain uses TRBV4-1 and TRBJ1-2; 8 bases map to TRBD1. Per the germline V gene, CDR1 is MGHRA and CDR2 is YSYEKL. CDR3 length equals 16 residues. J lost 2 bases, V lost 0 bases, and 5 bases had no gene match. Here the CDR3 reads CASSQDDRGPNYGYTF. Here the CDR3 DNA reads TGCGCCAGCAGCCAAGACGACAGGGGCCCCAACTATGGCTACACCTTC.

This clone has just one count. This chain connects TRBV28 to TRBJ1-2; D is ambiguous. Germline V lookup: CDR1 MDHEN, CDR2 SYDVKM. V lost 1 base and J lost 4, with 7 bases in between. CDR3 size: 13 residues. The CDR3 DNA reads TGTGCCAGCAGTTTATTACAGTCCTATGGCTACACCTTC. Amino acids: CASSLLQSYGYTF.

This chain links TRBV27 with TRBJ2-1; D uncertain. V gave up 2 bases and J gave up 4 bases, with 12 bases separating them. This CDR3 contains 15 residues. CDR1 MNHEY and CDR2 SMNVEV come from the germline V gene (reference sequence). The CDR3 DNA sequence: TGTGCCAGCAGTTTAGAAGCGTTTGGGTACAATGAGCAGTTCTTC. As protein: CASSLEAFGYNEQFF.

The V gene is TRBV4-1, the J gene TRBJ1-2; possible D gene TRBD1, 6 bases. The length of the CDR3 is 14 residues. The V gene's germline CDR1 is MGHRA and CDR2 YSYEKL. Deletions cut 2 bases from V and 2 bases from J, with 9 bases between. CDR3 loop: CASSQPTGNYGYTF. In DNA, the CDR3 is TGCGCCAGCAGCCAACCCACAGGGAACTATGGCTACACCTTC.

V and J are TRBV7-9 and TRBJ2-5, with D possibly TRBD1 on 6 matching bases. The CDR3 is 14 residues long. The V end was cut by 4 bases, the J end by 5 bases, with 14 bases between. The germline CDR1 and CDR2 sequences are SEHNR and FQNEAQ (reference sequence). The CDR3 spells CASSSQGGWETQYF. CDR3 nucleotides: TGTGCCAGCAGCTCCCAAGGGGGTTGGGAGACCCAGTACTTC. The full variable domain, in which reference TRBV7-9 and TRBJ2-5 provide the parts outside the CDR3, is DTGVSQNPRHKITKRGQNVTFRCDPISEHNRLYWYRQTLGQGPEFLTYFQNEAQLEKSRLLSDRFSAERPKGSFSTLEIQRTEQGDSAMYLCASSSQGGWETQYFGPGTRLLVL.

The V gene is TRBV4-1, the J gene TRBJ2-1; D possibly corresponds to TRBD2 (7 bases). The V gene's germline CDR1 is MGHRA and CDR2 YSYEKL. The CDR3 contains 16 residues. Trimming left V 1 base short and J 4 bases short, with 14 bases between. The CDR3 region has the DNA TGCGCCAGCAGCCAAGTCTCCGGGGGGCCTTACAATGAGCAGTTCTTC. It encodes CASSQVSGGPYNEQFF.

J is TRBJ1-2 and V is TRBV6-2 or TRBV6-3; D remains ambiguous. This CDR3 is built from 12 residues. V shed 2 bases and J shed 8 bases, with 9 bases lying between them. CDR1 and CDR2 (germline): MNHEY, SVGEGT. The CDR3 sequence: CASSYPFRGYTF. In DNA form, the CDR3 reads TGTGCCAGCAGTTACCCGTTCCGGGGCTACACCTTC.

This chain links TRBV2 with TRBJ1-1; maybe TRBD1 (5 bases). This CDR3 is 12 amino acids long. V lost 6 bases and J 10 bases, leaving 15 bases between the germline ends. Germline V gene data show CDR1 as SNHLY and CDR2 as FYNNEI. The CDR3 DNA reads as TGTGCCAGCAGGGGCTCTCGCGGGGGAGCTTTCTTT. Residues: CASRGSRGGAFF.

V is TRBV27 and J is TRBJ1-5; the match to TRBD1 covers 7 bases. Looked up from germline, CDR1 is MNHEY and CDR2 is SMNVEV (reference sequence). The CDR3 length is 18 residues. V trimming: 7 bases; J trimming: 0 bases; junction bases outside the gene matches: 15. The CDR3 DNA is TGTGCCAGCACCCCTCCAAGACAGGGACCCTATAGCAATCAGCCCCAGCATTTT. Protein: CASTPPRQGPYSNQPQHF.

This CDR3 reads CASSYSGTGNTEAFF. The CDR3 bases are TGTGCCAGCAGTTACTCTGGGACAGGGAACACTGAAGCTTTCTTT. The gene calls are TRBV6-5 and TRBJ1-1; 8 bases agree with TRBD1. J lost 1 base, V lost 0 bases, and 1 base had no gene match. This CDR3 region has 15 residues. CDR1 MNHEY and CDR2 SVGAGI come from the germline V gene.

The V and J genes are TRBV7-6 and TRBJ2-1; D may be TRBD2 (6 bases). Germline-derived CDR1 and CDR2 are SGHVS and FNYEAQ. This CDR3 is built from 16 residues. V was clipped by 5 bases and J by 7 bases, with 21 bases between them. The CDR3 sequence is CASSRPPGWAGNEQFF. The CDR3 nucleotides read TGTGCCAGCAGCCGCCCCCCGGGGTGGGCGGGGAATGAGCAGTTCTTC.

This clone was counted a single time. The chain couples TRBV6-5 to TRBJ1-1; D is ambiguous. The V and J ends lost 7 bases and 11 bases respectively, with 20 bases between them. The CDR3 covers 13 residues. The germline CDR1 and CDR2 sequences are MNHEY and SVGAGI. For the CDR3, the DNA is TGTGCCAGCAATACCCCCGGGGTGGCATCGGCTTTCTTT. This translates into CASNTPGVASAFF.

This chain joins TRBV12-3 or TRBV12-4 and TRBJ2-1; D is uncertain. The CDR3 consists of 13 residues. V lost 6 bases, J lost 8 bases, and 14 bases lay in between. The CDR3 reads CASSLGRMDEQFF. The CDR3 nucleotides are TGTGCCAGCAGCCTAGGTAGGATGGATGAGCAGTTCTTC.

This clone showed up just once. DNA of the CDR3: TGTGCCAGTAGGCAAACAGGGGCGGCTGAAGCTTTCTTT. It is translated as CASRQTGAAEAFF. The chain carries TRBV19 and TRBJ1-1; 7 nucleotides match TRBD1. Germline trimming cut 6 bases from V and 6 bases from J; bases unmatched to any gene: 7. This CDR3 comprises 13 residues. The V gene's germline CDR1 is LNHDA and CDR2 SQIVND (reference sequence). The complete variable domain, with remaining parts taken from reference TRBV19 and TRBJ1-1, reads DGGITQSPKYLFRKEGQNVTLSCEQNLNHDAMYWYRQDPGQGLRLIYYSQIVNDFQKGDIAEGYSVSREKKESFPLTVTSAQKNPTAFYLCASRQTGAAEAFFGQGTRLTVV.